The entry below gives a single TCR beta chain sequence along with its context. Germline V lookup: CDR1 GTSNPN, CDR2 SVGIG (reference sequence). V dropped 0 bases and J dropped 1 base, with 7 bases sitting between them. The CDR3 loop spans 14 amino acids. This specimen comes from a study of blood T cell repertoires in COVID-19. Study background: The study drew acute and convalescent COVID-19 samples from the United States, Italy and Spain. T cells, B-cell-depleted T cells, or PBMCs supplied cDNA or gDNA.

Only in-frame clones appear in the TCRdb table, and some are missing; sequencing was by immunoSEQ multiplex PCR. In the table there are roughly 120,000 clones, roughly 85% of which are singletons. Source material: peripheral blood. The chain links TRBV30 to TRBJ1-3, with a tentative D call TRBD1 (5 bases). The source is a man at least 80 years old with acute or convalescent COVID-19. In DNA, the CDR3 is TGTGCCTGGAGTGTGAAGGGGTCTGGAAACACCATATATTTT. Translating gives CAWSVKGSGNTIYF.